The sample holds many counts of the clone carrying this TCR beta chain. TCRdb ran MiXCR on the 5' RACE reads and lists one entry per CDR3 protein. This sample has tens of thousands of distinct CDR3 sequences, with about 9.1% found just once. Documented time point: longitudinal time-point 1 (baseline). The ends were cut back, 2 bases at V and 4 bases at J, with 12 bases in the middle. CDR1 MNHEY and CDR2 SVGAGI come from the germline V gene. This CDR3 has 15 residues. This sample was taken from a study of neurological immune-mediated disorders. The sequencing input was PBMCs. The chain recombines TRBV6-5 with TRBJ1-5, with a weak D call TRBD1 (6 bases). This TCR was sampled from a woman aged 40 to 50 in good health. This CDR3 reads CASSYAVGANQPQHF. For the CDR3, the DNA is TGTGCCAGCAGTTACGCAGTGGGGGCTAATCAGCCCCAGCATTTT.